What follows are 7 T cell receptor beta chains derived from one specimen sequenced in a study of T cells in Graves' hyperthyroidism and ophthalmopathy. RNA transcripts yielded amplified TCR beta CDR3 regions. With the HTBI primer set, the TCR CDR3 went through a first round of RT-PCR. Each CDR3 protein is one row after TCRdb ran MiXCR on the multiplex PCR reads. The repertoire holds approximately 640,000 distinct CDR3 sequences, with approximately 42% as singletons. The sequenced material came from peripheral blood or thyroid tissue (not recorded which). The receptors here all came from an adult man with Graves' disease, either hyperthyroidism or ophthalmopathy (not recorded which).

The chain carries TRBV7-8 and TRBJ2-1, with 13 nucleotides matching TRBD2. V trimming: 5 bases; J trimming: 5 bases; junction bases outside the gene matches: 3. Per germline, CDR1 SGHVS and CDR2 FQNEAQ. This CDR3 region has 15 residues. CDR3 loop: CASSLGTSGNNEQFF. The CDR3 DNA follows: TGTGCCAGCAGCCTCGGGACTAGCGGGAACAATGAGCAGTTCTTC.

The chain is built from TRBV2 and TRBJ1-1, with 9 bases matching TRBD1. In germline, CDR1 is SNHLY, CDR2 FYNNEI. After removal of 0 bases from V and 4 bases from J, the junction contained 18 bases not matched to a gene. The CDR3 covers 20 residues. The CDR3 reads CASSEARPGTGGEDGTEAFF. CDR3 DNA sequence: TGTGCCAGCAGTGAAGCTAGGCCCGGCACAGGGGGCGAAGATGGCACTGAAGCTTTCTTT. Looking up the rest from reference TRBV2 and TRBJ1-1 gives the full variable domain: EPEVTQTPSHQVTQMGQEVILRCVPISNHLYFYWYRQILGQKVEFLVSFYNNEISEKSEIFDDQFSVERPDGSNFTLKIRSTKLEDSAMYFCASSEARPGTGGEDGTEAFFGQGTRLTVV.

A few counts support this clonotype. This sequence joins TRBV5-1 and TRBJ2-7; 9 bases match TRBD1. Per germline, CDR1 SGHRS and CDR2 YFSETQ. The ends lost 0 bases at V and 5 bases at J; junction bases unmatched: 6. The length of the CDR3 is 15 residues. CDR3: CASSLDGTGFNEQYF. The CDR3 coding sequence is TGCGCCAGCAGCTTGGACGGGACAGGGTTCAACGAGCAGTACTTC. The full variable domain, completed using reference TRBV5-1 and TRBJ2-7, is KAGVTQTPRYLIKTRGQQVTLSCSPISGHRSVSWYQQTPGQGLQFLFEYFSETQRNKGNFPGRFSGRQFSNSRSEMNVSTLELGDSALYLCASSLDGTGFNEQYFGPGTRLTVT.

This chain links TRBV15 with TRBJ2-5; D possibly corresponds to TRBD1 (6 bases). The length of the CDR3 is 13 residues. Germline assignment: CDR1 LNHNV and CDR2 YYDKDF (reference sequence). V was pared by 4 bases and J by 2 bases, with 8 bases between. The CDR3 DNA is TGTGCCACCAGCACTGGACAGCAAGAGACCCAGTACTTC. Translation gives CATSTGQQETQYF.

The chain carries TRBV7-9 and TRBJ2-6; maybe TRBD1 (6 bases). Germline CDR1 and CDR2: SEHNR and FQNEAQ (reference sequence). V gave up 6 bases and J gave up 0 bases, with 18 bases separating them. The CDR3 has 18 residues. The DNA of the CDR3 is TGTGCCAGCAGTTACGCTCCGGGACAAAGCTCTGGGGCCAACGTCCTGACTTTC. Residues: CASSYAPGQSSGANVLTF.

This clonotype was observed many times. The rearrangement joins TRBV7-2 to TRBJ1-5; D unclear. The CDR3 sequence is 13 residues long. Trimming left V 5 bases short and J 7 bases short, with 12 bases between. Per germline, CDR1 SGHTA and CDR2 FQGNSA. CDR3 protein: CASSLGPLQPQHF. The CDR3 nucleotides are TGTGCCAGCAGCCTCGGACCCTTGCAGCCCCAGCATTTT. The full variable domain, in which reference TRBV7-2 and TRBJ1-5 provide the parts outside the CDR3, is GAGVSQSPSNKVTEKGKDVELRCDPISGHTALYWYRQSLGQGLEFLIYFQGNSAPDKSGLPSDRFSAERTGGSVSTLTIQRTQQEDSAVYLCASSLGPLQPQHFGDGTRLSIL.

The table lists this clonotype with a few counts. The chain has TRBV5-1 and TRBJ1-1; D unclear. Germline CDR1 is SGHRS and CDR2 is YFSETQ. The CDR3 has 15 amino acids. Between the trimmed V and J ends, which lost 2 bases and 3 bases, there was a span of 14 bases. CDR3 DNA: TGCGCCAGCAGCTTAAGCCCGAGGGAGGACACTGAAGCTTTCTTT. It encodes CASSLSPREDTEAFF.